This T cell receptor beta chain came from a study of metastatic and nonmetastatic thyroid tumors. Whole-study context: It was across blood and tumor or nodule tissue from malignant and benign thyroid patients that repertoires were compared.

With MiXCR, TCRdb called clones anew from the PCR reads. The sample contains tens of thousands of clones, 18% of which appear only once. Each patient came to thyroid surgery without any prior treatment (of any kind). This receptor was obtained from a female donor with papillary thyroid cancer or a benign thyroid nodule (not recorded which). Some clones in this sample may be carry-over from other donors' samples. Material: blood.

The CDR3 sequence is CGRSQVANYEQYF. CDR3 DNA sequence: TGTGGCAGAAGCCAGGTGGCGAACTACGAGCAGTACTTC. The chain employs TRBV7-8 and TRBJ2-7, with D unresolved. CDR3 length: 13 amino acids. CDR1 and CDR2 from the germline V gene are SGHVS and FQNEAQ.